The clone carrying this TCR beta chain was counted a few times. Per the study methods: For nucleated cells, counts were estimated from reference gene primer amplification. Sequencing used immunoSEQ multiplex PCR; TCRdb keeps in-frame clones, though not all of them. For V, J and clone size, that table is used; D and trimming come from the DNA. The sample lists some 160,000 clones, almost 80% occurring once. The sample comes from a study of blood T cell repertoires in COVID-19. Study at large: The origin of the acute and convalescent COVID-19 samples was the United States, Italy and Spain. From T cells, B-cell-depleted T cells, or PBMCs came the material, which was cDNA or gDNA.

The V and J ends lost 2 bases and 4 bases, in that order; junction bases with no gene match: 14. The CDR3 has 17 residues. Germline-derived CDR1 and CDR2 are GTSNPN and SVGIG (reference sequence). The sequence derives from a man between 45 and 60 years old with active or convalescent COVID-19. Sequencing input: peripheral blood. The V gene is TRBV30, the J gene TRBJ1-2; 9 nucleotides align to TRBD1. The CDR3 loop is CAWSPEGADRGAYGYTF. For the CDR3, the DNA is TGTGCCTGGAGTCCGGAGGGGGCCGACAGGGGGGCCTATGGCTACACCTTC.